This T cell receptor (beta chain) emerged from a study of T cell repertoires in cytomegalovirus infection. This clonotype was recorded a few times. Antigen unknown. TCRdb analysed the reads with MiXCR anew, one entry per CDR3 protein. The sample records 740,000 or so distinct CDR3 sequences, about 40% being singletons. Regarding the study as a whole: Summed frequency of shared TCR beta families picked out CMV carriers who also had the relevant HLA.

This CDR3 region has 14 residues. Germline-derived CDR1 and CDR2 are MNHNS and SASEGT. Trimming removed 4 bases from V and 10 bases from J, with 14 bases in between. The sample was PBMCs. This sequence originates from a human donor in good health (CMV status not recorded). Some clones in this sample may be carry-over from other donors' samples. The V call is TRBV6-1, the J call TRBJ1-6, with D possibly matching TRBD1 (5 bases). The CDR3 nucleotides are TGTGCCAGCAGTGCCGGGACCGCGAGGTCACCCCTCCACTTT. Its translation: CASSAGTARSPLHF.